These 20 T cell receptor beta chains originate from one sample sequenced in a study of T cell repertoires in cytomegalovirus infection. MiXCR, run by TCRdb on the reads, gives a single entry per CDR3 protein. The profile covers 200,000 to 300,000 distinct CDR3 sequences, with roughly 13% appearing a single time and 7.5% to 10% taken by the ten largest. Sequenced sample: PBMCs. The origin of the receptors is a human donor in good health (CMV status not recorded). Some clones in this sample may be carry-over from other donors' samples.

The rearrangement uses TRBV28 and TRBJ1-2; no firm D call. Germline V gene data show CDR1 as MDHEN and CDR2 as SYDVKM. With 6 bases removed from V and 0 bases from J, the gap between germline ends came to 5 bases. The CDR3 covers 12 residues. The CDR3 DNA reads as TGTGCCAGCAGGATTTCTAACTATGGCTACACCTTC. Encoded protein: CASRISNYGYTF.

A word on this clonotype: A much larger clone is a single base away; this may be a read error. The chain is built from TRBV5-5 and TRBJ2-3; 8 bases fit TRBD2. Germline CDR1 and CDR2: SGHKS and YYEKEE (reference sequence). The length of the CDR3 is 15 residues. Trimming cost V 5 bases and J 5 bases; bases outside gene matches: 10. CDR3 sequence (DNA): TGTGCCAGCAGTCGTAACGGGGGGGCTGGAGATACGCAGTATTTT. Residues: CASSRNGGAGDTQYF.

This clonotype showed up just a few times. The chain carries TRBV5-1 and TRBJ2-3; no reliable D call. V was pared by 1 base and J by 0 bases, with 6 bases between. The CDR3 totals 14 residues. Germline-derived CDR1 and CDR2 are SGHRS and YFSETQ. CDR3 in amino acids: CASSLYRSTDTQYF. The CDR3 DNA is TGCGCCAGCAGCTTGTACAGAAGCACAGATACGCAGTATTTT.

The V and J genes are TRBV20-1 and TRBJ2-3; 7 positions match TRBD2. With V trimmed by 5 bases and J by 3 bases, 11 bases remained unmatched. CDR3 length: 15 amino acids. Germline-derived CDR1 and CDR2 are DFQATT and SNEGSKA (reference sequence). CDR3 nucleotides: TGCAGTGCTCCAGACCAGCGGGAAGCAACAGATACGCAGTATTTT. Residues: CSAPDQREATDTQYF.

A few counts support this clonotype. The chain joins TRBV18 to TRBJ1-5, with 8 nucleotides matching TRBD1. The CDR3 consists of 15 residues. CDR1 and CDR2 (germline): KGHSH, LQKENI. The trim removed 6 bases at V and 1 base at J, leaving 5 bases unmatched. CDR3 in amino acids: CASSQDRESNQPQHF. In DNA form, the CDR3 reads TGTGCCAGCTCCCAGGACAGGGAGAGCAATCAGCCCCAGCATTTT.

This clonotype was observed at least ten times. This chain links TRBV12-3 or TRBV12-4 with TRBJ1-2; 9 bases line up with TRBD1. The CDR3 sequence is 13 residues long. V trimming: 5 bases; J trimming: 7 bases; junction bases outside the gene matches: 5. CDR3 nucleotide sequence: TGTGCCAGCAGTGGGACAGGGACAGGTGGCTACACCTTC. Translated: CASSGTGTGGYTF.

This clonotype was detected only a few times. V is TRBV4-3 and J is TRBJ2-7, with TRBD2 identical over 10 bases. The CDR3 sequence is 15 residues long. V shed 0 bases and J 3 bases; nucleotides not matched to a gene: 2. Germline assignment: CDR1 LGHNA and CDR2 YSLEER. CDR3 in amino acids: CASSQDWTSGYEQYF. The CDR3 coding sequence is TGCGCCAGCAGCCAAGATTGGACTAGCGGCTACGAGCAGTACTTC.

This chain links TRBV6-6 with TRBJ1-1; D is perhaps TRBD1 (5 bases). This CDR3 contains 15 residues. The V gene lost 2 bases and the J gene lost 3 bases, with 13 bases spanning the gap. Germline V lookup: CDR1 MNHNY, CDR2 SVGAGI (reference sequence). CDR3 in DNA: TGTGCCAGCAGTTACGTCGGGGCGCGGTACACTGAAGCTTTCTTT. Amino acid sequence: CASSYVGARYTEAFF.

The V and J genes are TRBV5-1 and TRBJ2-1, with D maybe TRBD1 (6 bases). The CDR3 totals 14 residues. Per the germline V gene, CDR1 is SGHRS and CDR2 is YFSETQ. The V end was cut by 4 bases, the J end by 7 bases, with 15 bases between. CDR3 DNA: TGCGCCAGCAGCCCACAGGGAAGGTTGAATGAGCAGTTCTTC. Its translation: CASSPQGRLNEQFF.

This clonotype was counted ten times or more. The chain joins TRBV11-2 to TRBJ2-7; maybe TRBD2 (5 bases). The ends were cut back, 1 base at V and 3 bases at J, with 10 bases in the middle. Germline values: CDR1 SGHAT, CDR2 FQNNGV. The CDR3 has 14 amino acids. Written as DNA, the CDR3 is TGTGCCAGCAGCTTAGGGCCGGGGAACTACGAGCAGTACTTC. It is translated as CASSLGPGNYEQYF. The full variable domain, completed using reference TRBV11-2 and TRBJ2-7, is EAGVAQSPRYKIIEKRQSVAFWCNPISGHATLYWYQQILGQGPKLLIQFQNNGVVDDSQLPKDRFSAERLKGVDSTLKIQPAKLEDSAVYLCASSLGPGNYEQYFGPGTRLTVT.

The chain carries TRBV19 and TRBJ1-1, with D perhaps matching TRBD1 (5 bases). The V gene lost 3 bases and the J gene lost 6 bases, with 11 bases spanning the gap. The CDR3 contains 13 residues. In germline, CDR1 is LNHDA, CDR2 SQIVND (reference sequence). DNA of the CDR3: TGTGCCAGTAGTATCGGGCCGGGGGCTGAAGCTTTCTTT. This codes for CASSIGPGAEAFF.

The CDR3 coding sequence is TGCAGTGCTAGAGAAGGCCCGGGACTACTCAATGAGCAGTTCTTC. This encodes CSAREGPGLLNEQFF. This chain joins TRBV20-1 and TRBJ2-1, with 7 bases aligning to TRBD2. The CDR3 has 15 residues. CDR1 and CDR2 from the germline V gene are DFQATT and SNEGSKA (reference sequence). Losses at the gene ends were 0 bases for V and 6 bases for J; bases not matched to a gene: 8.

V usage is TRBV5-5 and J usage is TRBJ2-7, with a possible D match to TRBD1 (6 bases). This CDR3 has 14 amino acids. Germline V gene sequence: CDR1 SGHKS, CDR2 YYEKEE (reference sequence). Trimming shortened V by 5 bases and J by 5 bases, and 17 bases separated the two germline ends. As DNA, the CDR3 is TGTGCCAGCAGTGGGGTCAGACAGGCTGACGAGCAGTACTTC. This sequence encodes CASSGVRQADEQYF. The complete variable domain, with remaining parts taken from reference TRBV5-5 and TRBJ2-7, reads DAGVTQSPTHLIKTRGQQVTLRCSPISGHKSVSWYQQVLGQGPQFIFQYYEKEERGRGNFPDRFSARQFPNYSSELNVNALLLGDSALYLCASSGVRQADEQYFGPGTRLTVT.

This clonotype was observed many times. The J gene is TRBJ2-2, the V gene TRBV7-8; TRBD2 matches 8 bases. The CDR3 has 16 amino acids. The V and J ends lost 3 bases and 7 bases, in that order; junction bases with no gene match: 10. Germline lookup yields CDR1 SGHVS and CDR2 FQNEAQ. The chain's CDR3 is CASSLGSGIGVGELFF. Here the CDR3 DNA reads TGTGCCAGCAGCTTGGGTAGCGGGATCGGTGTCGGGGAGCTGTTTTTT.

This clonotype was found many times. Mismatch with germline at one junction end may stem from a read error. The chain joins TRBV12-3 or TRBV12-4 to TRBJ1-6; 7 bases fit TRBD1. The CDR3 is 16 amino acids. The CDR3 sequence: CASSWTGGSHNSPLHF. The DNA for the CDR3 is TGTGCCAGCAGTTGGACAGGTGGCTCCCATAATTCACCCCTCCACTTT.

This clonotype was observed at least ten times. The chain has TRBV7-3 and TRBJ2-3; D uncertain. Trimming cost V 1 base and J 10 bases, with 9 bases left between them. The germline V gene encodes CDR1 SGHTA and CDR2 FQGTGA. The CDR3 is 12 amino acids. CDR3 loop: CASSLIGVPQYF. Written as DNA, the CDR3 is TGTGCCAGCAGCTTAATTGGGGTCCCGCAGTATTTT.

This chain uses TRBV29-1 with TRBJ1-1, with 8 bases aligning to TRBD1. The CDR3 loop spans 13 amino acids. Unmatched junction bases numbered 4, after V lost 7 bases and J lost 0 bases. Germline V gene sequence: CDR1 SQVTM, CDR2 ANQGSEA. The CDR3, as DNA: TGCAGCGCCGAGACAGGGGTGAACACTGAAGCTTTCTTT. Protein: CSAETGVNTEAFF.

By sample share, this clonotype is medium-sized. The chain uses TRBV20-1 and TRBJ2-1; D ambiguous. There are 14 residues in the CDR3. The germline V gene has CDR1 DFQATT and CDR2 SNEGSKA (reference sequence). Trimming stripped 7 bases from V and 4 bases from J, with 17 bases between. The CDR3 bases are TGCAGTGTCGTTACTGGTGGGGATTACAATGAGCAGTTCTTC. Its translation: CSVVTGGDYNEQFF.

Ten or more counts support this clonotype. This chain connects TRBV11-2 to TRBJ2-1; TRBD1 agrees at 8 bases. Germline V CDR1 and CDR2: SGHAT, FQNNGV. The ends lost 5 bases at V and 2 bases at J; junction bases unmatched: 5. The CDR3 length is 15 residues. The CDR3 DNA reads TGTGCCAGCAGCCCAGGACAGGGCCCCTACAATGAGCAGTTCTTC. As protein: CASSPGQGPYNEQFF.

This clonotype was seen repeatedly, ten times or more. This chain connects TRBV7-8 to TRBJ1-1, with D possibly matching TRBD1 (5 bases). The CDR3 sequence is 14 residues long. From germline, CDR1 is SGHVS and CDR2 FQNEAQ. V gave up 5 bases and J gave up 1 base, with 11 bases separating them. The CDR3 DNA reads TGTGCCAGCAGCCGCTGGGACGGGAACACTGAAGCTTTCTTT. Residues: CASSRWDGNTEAFF.